This is a list of T cell receptor beta chains from one sample in a study of shared clonotypes between healthy human individuals. The method was immunoSEQ multiplex PCR; TCRdb's version includes in-frame clones alone and lacks a portion of them. Of over a million clones in the sample, 78% are singletons; the top ten hold 0.61%. The source material was memory CD4+ T cells from PBMCs. All receptors derive from a man aged 18 to 29 in good health. Some clones in this sample may be carry-over from other donors' samples. Both conserved end residues are part of each CDR3. The order of the fields is D gene, J gene, clone size, V gene, CDR3 DNA, CDR3 protein. A D gene is named only where the DNA matches it firmly. Expanded clones get a size class; other rows say once, few or many, or leave the size out.

>TRBD1|TRBJ1-2|-|TRBV6-6
TGTGCCAGCAGAGCTCCACAGGGGAATGGCTACACCTTC
CASRAPQGNGYTF
>TRBD1|TRBJ1-2|-|TRBV5-4
TGTGCCAGCAGCAACCGGGACAGGGCTGACAGCTATGGCTACACCTTC
CASSNRDRADSYGYTF
>-|TRBJ1-2|few|TRBV10-2
TGCGCCAGCTCAGATGGAACCCTCTCTGGCTACACCTTC
CASSDGTLSGYTF
>-|TRBJ2-3|-|TRBV18
TGTGCCAGCTCCCCTCGGACGGATACGCAGTATTTT
CASSPRTDTQYF
>-|TRBJ2-5|-|TRBV18
TGTGCCAGCTCACGGTCCACGAAACAAGAGACCCAGTACTTC
CASSRSTKQETQYF
>TRBD1|TRBJ2-3|-|TRBV5-1
TGCGCCAGCAGCTCCACAGGGGGCGGGACAGATACGCAGTATTTT
CASSSTGGGTDTQYF
>-|TRBJ1-2|-|TRBV5-4
TGTGCCAGCAGCTTGCGGGACCGATCTTCTGGCACCTTC
CASSLRDRSSGTF
>TRBD2|TRBJ2-3|few|TRBV7-6
TGTGCCAGCAGCTCAGCGGGAGCAGCAGATACGCAGTATTTT
CASSSAGAADTQYF
>-|TRBJ1-2|once|TRBV2
TGTGCCAGCAGTGAATTCCAGGGTCCCTATGGCTACACCTTC
CASSEFQGPYGYTF
>TRBD2|TRBJ2-2|-|TRBV5-1
TGCGCCAGCAGCTTGGACCCCCCCGGGAGGGCCATCGAGGCCGGGGAGCTGTTTTTT
CASSLDPPGRAIEAGELFF
>-|TRBJ2-3|-|TRBV5-1
TGCGCCAGCAGCTTGGGGGCCCCTAGCAGAAGCACAGATACGCAGTATTTT
CASSLGAPSRSTDTQYF
>-|TRBJ1-4|many|TRBV7-9
TGTGCCAGCAGCCAGGGGACGGGAAATGAAAAACTGTTTTTT
CASSQGTGNEKLFF
>-|TRBJ1-2|-|TRBV20-1
TGCAGTGCTGGCAGGGGAGAAGTGTACACCTTC
CSAGRGEVYTF
>TRBD1|TRBJ1-1|-|TRBV5-6
TGTGCCAGCAGCACGACAGGGGTCTTGAACACTGAAGCTTTCTTT
CASSTTGVLNTEAFF
>-|TRBJ2-1|-|TRBV4-2
TGTGCCAGCAGCCAAGATGTGGACCGCAGCTCCTACAATGAGCAGTTCTTC
CASSQDVDRSSYNEQFF
>-|TRBJ2-5|-|TRBV19
TGTGCCAGTAGTATTGGGGGCTGGTCAGAGACCCAGTACTTC
CASSIGGWSETQYF
>-|TRBJ1-4|-|TRBV7-9
TGTGCCAGCAGCATAAGACGTGGGGCAGGGACGCGGGGTAATGAAAAACTGTTTTTT
CASSIRRGAGTRGNEKLFF
>-|TRBJ1-5|-|TRBV15
TGTGCCACCAGCAGAGACCGACAGATCAATCAGCCCCAGCATTTT
CATSRDRQINQPQHF
>-|TRBJ1-1|-|TRBV7-2
TGTGCCAGCAGCCCAGGGACCCCCACTGAAGCTTTCTTT
CASSPGTPTEAFF
>-|TRBJ2-3|-|TRBV6-5
TGTGCCAGCAGTTACTCCGTTTCGGGAGGCACAGATACGCAGTATTTT
CASSYSVSGGTDTQYF
>TRBD2|TRBJ2-1|-|TRBV14
TGTGCCAGCAGCCAACTAGCGGTTTACTACAATGAGCAGTTCTTC
CASSQLAVYYNEQFF
>-|TRBJ1-2|-|TRBV28
TGTGCCAGCAGTTTAACATGGGGTGGCTACACCTTC
CASSLTWGGYTF
>-|TRBJ2-1|-|TRBV5-8
TGTGCCAGCAGCCCAGGACTATACTCCTACAATGAGCAGTTCTTC
CASSPGLYSYNEQFF
>TRBD2|TRBJ2-7|-|TRBV4-1
TGCGCCAGCAGCCAGTTTAGCGGGACCACCTACGAGCAGTACTTC
CASSQFSGTTYEQYF
>-|TRBJ1-1|-|TRBV5-6
TGTGCCAGCAGCTTGGGATGGCGTTGGGGCACTGAAGCTTTCTTT
CASSLGWRWGTEAFF
>-|TRBJ2-7|-|TRBV4-2
TGTGCCAGCAGCCATGGGACCTACGAGCAGTACTTC
CASSHGTYEQYF
>-|TRBJ2-6|few|TRBV11-2
TGTGCCAGCAGCTTCCCTGGGGCCAACGTCCTGACTTTC
CASSFPGANVLTF
>TRBD2|TRBJ2-7|-|TRBV13
TGTGCCAGCAGCTCTTCCAGGACTAGCGGCTCCTACGAGCAGTACTTC
CASSSSRTSGSYEQYF
>TRBD2|TRBJ2-2|-|TRBV6-6
TGTGCCAGCAGTCCGGGGGGCACCGGGGAGCTGTTTTTT
CASSPGGTGELFF
>TRBD2|TRBJ2-1|-|TRBV7-2
TGTGCCAGCAGCTTATATCGGACTAGCGGGAGTAGGAATGAGCAGTTCTTC
CASSLYRTSGSRNEQFF
>-|TRBJ1-2|once|TRBV27
TGTGCCAGCAGCCTACACGGACAACACAGGGCCTATGGCTACACCTTC
CASSLHGQHRAYGYTF
>TRBD1|TRBJ2-1|-|TRBV27
TGTGCCAGCAGCAAACCCGGGACAGGGAACTACAATGAGCAGTTCTTC
CASSKPGTGNYNEQFF
>-|TRBJ1-5|-|TRBV28
TGTGCCAGCAGCGGGACGGCTAGCAATCAGCCCCAGCATTTT
CASSGTASNQPQHF
>-|TRBJ1-1|few|TRBV15
TGTGCCACCAGCCCAGGTGGGGGGGTGGGCACTGAAGCTTTCTTT
CATSPGGGVGTEAFF
>-|TRBJ2-1|few|TRBV5-1
TGCGCCAGCAGCCCGTACGTGGACAGCGAGAACTACAATGAGCAGTTCTTC
CASSPYVDSENYNEQFF
>TRBD2|TRBJ2-7|-|TRBV6-5
TGTGCCAGCAGTTACCGGAGCGGGGACGAGTACTTC
CASSYRSGDEYF
>-|TRBJ1-1|-|TRBV18
TGTGCCAGCTCACCACAGGGGTTGGGGACTGAAGCTTTCTTT
CASSPQGLGTEAFF
>-|TRBJ2-2|-|TRBV9
TGTGCCAGCAGCGTAGTTAGCCGCACCGGGGAGCTGTTTTTT
CASSVVSRTGELFF
>TRBD2|TRBJ2-7|-|TRBV7-3
TGTGCCAGCAGCTTAATAGCTAGCGGGAGGGGCGAGCAGTACTTC
CASSLIASGRGEQYF
>-|TRBJ2-2|-|TRBV5-8
TGTGCCAGCAGCTCGCTAATTTTTGCCGGGGAGCTGTTTTTT
CASSSLIFAGELFF
>-|TRBJ1-1|-|TRBV7-2
TGTGCCAGCAGCTTTCACAGGGAGGGCACTGAAGCTTTCTTT
CASSFHREGTEAFF
>TRBD2|TRBJ2-1|few|TRBV7-9
TGTGCCAGCAGCCCAACTAGCGGGAGGGCAAATGAGCAGTTCTTC
CASSPTSGRANEQFF
>-|TRBJ2-1|few|TRBV29-1
TGCAGCATCCCTAGCCCTACCTACAATGAGCAGTTCTTC
CSIPSPTYNEQFF
>-|TRBJ1-4|-|TRBV27
TGTGCCAGCAGTTACGGTGGGAATGAAAAACTGTTTTTT
CASSYGGNEKLFF
>-|TRBJ1-2|few|TRBV7-9
TGTGCCAGCGTTCGTAGCACTGGCGGCGGCTACACCTTC
CASVRSTGGGYTF
>-|TRBJ1-1|-|TRBV6-1
TGTGCCAGTGACCAGAAGGTTGACACTGAAGCTTTCTTT
CASDQKVDTEAFF
>-|TRBJ2-1|once|TRBV7-9
TGTGCCAGCGCCGAAGCCGATGAGCAGTTCTTC
CASAEADEQFF
>-|TRBJ2-1|-|TRBV4-1
TGCGCCAGCAGCCGTTCTGCGGGTGAGCAGTTCTTC
CASSRSAGEQFF
>-|TRBJ2-5|-|TRBV25-1
TGTGCCAGCAGTCAACGGGCCGTGCAGACCCAGTACTTC
CASSQRAVQTQYF
>TRBD1|TRBJ2-4|many|TRBV27
TGTGCCAGCAGTAAGGACAGGGTCGTTAACATTCAGTACTTC
CASSKDRVVNIQYF